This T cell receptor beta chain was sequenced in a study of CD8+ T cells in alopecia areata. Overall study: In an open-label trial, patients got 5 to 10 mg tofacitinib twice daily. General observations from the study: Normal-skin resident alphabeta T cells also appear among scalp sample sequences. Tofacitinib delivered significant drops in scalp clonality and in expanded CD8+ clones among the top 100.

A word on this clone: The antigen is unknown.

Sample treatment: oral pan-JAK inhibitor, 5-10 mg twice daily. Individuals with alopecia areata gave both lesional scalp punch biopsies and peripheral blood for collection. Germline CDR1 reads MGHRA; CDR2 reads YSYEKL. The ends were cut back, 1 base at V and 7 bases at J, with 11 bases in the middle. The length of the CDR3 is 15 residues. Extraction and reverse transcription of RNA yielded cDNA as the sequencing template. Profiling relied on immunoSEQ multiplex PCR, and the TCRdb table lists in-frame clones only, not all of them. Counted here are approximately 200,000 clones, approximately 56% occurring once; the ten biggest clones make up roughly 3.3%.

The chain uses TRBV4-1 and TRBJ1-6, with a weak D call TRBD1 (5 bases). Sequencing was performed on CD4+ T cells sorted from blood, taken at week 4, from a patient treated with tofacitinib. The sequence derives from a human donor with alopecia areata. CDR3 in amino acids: CASSQGGPRNSPLHF. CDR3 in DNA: TGCGCCAGCAGCCAAGGGGGACCACGGAATTCACCCCTCCACTTT.